This TCR beta chain was observed in a study of T cells expressing NK-cell markers. Study-level information: The eight sequenced donors comprised seven who were HCMV-seropositive and one who was seronegative.

TCRdb reprocessed the 5' RACE reads, keeping one entry per CDR3 protein, no DNA. This sample's table reports about 390,000 distinct CDR3 sequences. Germline CDR1 reads MGHRA; CDR2 reads YSYEKL. This CDR3 is 15 amino acids long. Sequencing was done on a sample of blood T cells: a sorted CD56 or NKG2C T cell subset, CD4+ or CD8+ T cells, or bulk PBMC T cells (not recorded which). J is TRBJ2-1 and V is TRBV4-1. This clonotype was obtained from a woman in her forties or fifties in good health. The CDR3 spells CASSQTWGLINEQFF.